These 5 T cell receptor beta chains were all obtained from the same sample, sequenced in a study of cytomegalovirus exposure and HLA in healthy donors. Use of 60 Vbeta and 13 Jbeta primers characterized the PCR. TCRdb's copy holds only in-frame clones and misses some; the assay was immunoSEQ multiplex PCR. There are around 95,000 clones in the sample; about 74% occur only once, and 1.8% lies in the top ten. The sample consisted of PBMCs. All receptors derive from a male donor in good health and CMV-seronegative.

This rearrangement joins TRBV11-2 to TRBJ2-7, with D unresolved. Germline V lookup: CDR1 SGHAT, CDR2 FQNNGV. V lost 5 bases to trimming and J lost 3 bases, with 17 bases between them. The CDR3 sequence is 15 residues long. CDR3 bases: TGTGCCAGCAGCCGGCCGGGTCAAGGATTCTACGAGCAGTACTTC. This codes for CASSRPGQGFYEQYF.

This chain connects TRBV6-6 to TRBJ1-5; 7 nucleotides agree with TRBD1. This CDR3 is built from 15 residues. Germline V gene lookup returns CDR1 MNHNY and CDR2 SVGAGI (reference sequence). V shed 2 bases, J shed 9 bases, and the junction held 10 bases outside the gene matches. This CDR3 reads CASSYLNRGEGPQHF. Written as DNA, the CDR3 is TGTGCCAGCAGTTACCTGAACAGGGGCGAGGGGCCCCAGCATTTT.

In the case of this clone: Sequence at one end of the junction differs from germline and may be a read error. The CDR3 coding sequence is TGTGCCAGCAGCTACTTCCGGGAGGCCACTGAAGCTTTCTTT. Its translation: CASSYFREATEAFF. This chain links TRBV6-6 with TRBJ1-1; the D is unclear. Looked up from germline, CDR1 is MNHNY and CDR2 is SVGAGI (reference sequence). The CDR3 runs to 14 residues.

Written as DNA, the CDR3 is TGTGCCAGCAGCCGGGACTTTAGATCAGATACGCAGTATTTT. This encodes CASSRDFRSDTQYF. V is TRBV14 and J is TRBJ2-3, with D tentatively TRBD2 (6 bases). The V gene's germline CDR1 is SGHDN and CDR2 FVKESK. The CDR3 runs 14 residues. V lost 4 bases to trimming and J lost 4 bases, with 12 bases between them.

The CDR3 coding sequence is TGTGCCAGCAGCCTCGGGACTAGCGGGATCGAGACCCAGTACTTC. Residues: CASSLGTSGIETQYF. The rearrangement joins TRBV27 to TRBJ2-5, with 13 positions matching TRBD2. V trimming: 6 bases; J trimming: 5 bases; junction bases outside the gene matches: 6. Germline V CDR1 and CDR2: MNHEY, SMNVEV (reference sequence). This CDR3 has 15 residues.